The 30 T cell receptor beta chains reported below all come from one sample, sequenced in a study of blood T cell repertoires in COVID-19. Generated by immunoSEQ multiplex PCR, the TCRdb table keeps only in-frame clones and is missing some. The sample includes about 400,000 clones, around nine tenths of them seen just once. The specimen was peripheral blood. The receptors stem from a human donor in a cohort sampled during active COVID-19.

V gene TRBV5-1 combines with J gene TRBJ1-6; TRBD1 agrees at 7 bases. J lost 7 bases, V lost 0 bases, and 7 bases had no gene match. The CDR3 runs 16 residues. CDR1 and CDR2 from the germline V gene are SGHRS and YFSETQ. CDR3 DNA sequence: TGCGCCAGCAGCTTGGCCCCGACAGGGACAAATTCACCCCTCCACTTT. It codes for CASSLAPTGTNSPLHF.

The chain combines TRBV5-1 with TRBJ2-7; the match to TRBD1 covers 10 bases. V was pared by 2 bases and J by 3 bases, with 5 bases of the junction left unmatched. In germline, CDR1 is SGHRS, CDR2 YFSETQ. This CDR3 region has 15 residues. The CDR3 here is CASSFLTGGIYEQYF. Here the CDR3 DNA reads TGCGCCAGCAGCTTTCTGACAGGGGGCATCTACGAGCAGTACTTC.

This clone has just one count. V is TRBV19 and J is TRBJ2-2; the D gene is possibly TRBD2 (5 bases). The CDR3 has 15 residues. Between the trimmed V and J ends, which lost 9 bases and 1 base, there was a span of 15 bases. The germline V gene has CDR1 LNHDA and CDR2 SQIVND (reference sequence). The CDR3, as DNA: TGTGCCAGCAGTGGATCTAGCAGGAACACCGGGGAGCTGTTTTTT. Translating gives CASSGSSRNTGELFF.

This chain links TRBV12-3 or TRBV12-4 with TRBJ1-1; D gene ambiguous. Trimming cost V 7 bases and J 5 bases, with 14 bases left between them. This CDR3 is built from 13 residues. The CDR3 DNA is TGTGCCAGCACCCTAGGCCGGGAAACTGAAGCTTTCTTT. This gives the protein CASTLGRETEAFF.

The chain combines TRBV6-5 with TRBJ1-2, with 7 nucleotides matching TRBD1. The V segment lost 6 bases and the J segment 1 base; nucleotides outside the gene matches: 5. Germline loops: CDR1 MNHEY, CDR2 SVGAGI. This CDR3 contains 14 residues. This CDR3 is CASRADRLNYGYTF. DNA for the CDR3: TGTGCCAGCAGAGCGGACAGGCTTAACTATGGCTACACCTTC.

The chain employs TRBV7-3 and TRBJ2-1, with 7 bases fitting TRBD2. This CDR3 has 15 amino acids. Germline-derived CDR1 and CDR2 are SGHTA and FQGTGA. V lost 3 bases, J lost 6 bases, and 8 bases stayed unmatched. The CDR3 sequence: CASSLGGRTGNEQFF. CDR3 coding DNA: TGTGCCAGCAGCTTGGGCGGGAGAACTGGCAATGAGCAGTTCTTC.

The chain is built from TRBV7-9 and TRBJ1-2, with D possibly being TRBD1 (5 bases). The CDR3 extends over 14 amino acids. Germline loops: CDR1 SEHNR, CDR2 FQNEAQ (reference sequence). V gave up 5 bases and J gave up 2 bases, with 12 bases separating them. CDR3 in amino acids: CASSPRALNYGYTF. As DNA, the CDR3 is TGTGCCAGCAGCCCCAGGGCCCTAAACTATGGCTACACCTTC.

The chain links TRBV7-2 to TRBJ2-5; D perhaps matches TRBD1 (6 bases). Germline CDR1 reads SGHTA; CDR2 reads FQGNSA. This CDR3 region has 14 residues. V was shortened by 3 bases and J by 5 bases, with 13 bases between the two germline ends. CDR3 in DNA: TGTGCCAGCAGCTTGAAACAGGGTACGGAGACCCAGTACTTC. This codes for CASSLKQGTETQYF.

This clone was observed a single time. The chain links TRBV27 to TRBJ2-5; TRBD2 might be the D (6 bases). CDR3 length equals 15 residues. Germline CDR1 reads MNHEY; CDR2 reads SMNVEV (reference sequence). The V end was cut by 2 bases, the J end by 5 bases, with 15 bases between. This CDR3 is CASSLLPLAWETQYF. The CDR3 region has the DNA TGTGCCAGCAGTTTACTCCCGCTAGCGTGGGAGACCCAGTACTTC.

The V call is TRBV5-1, the J call TRBJ2-1; 15 nucleotides match TRBD2. The germline V gene has CDR1 SGHRS and CDR2 YFSETQ. Trimming at V came to 4 bases and at J to 4 bases, leaving 3 bases not matched to a gene. The CDR3 has 16 amino acids. The CDR3 loop reads CASSGTSGGTYNEQFF. The CDR3 bases are TGCGCCAGCAGCGGGACTAGCGGGGGGACTTACAATGAGCAGTTCTTC.

This chain joins TRBV6-6 and TRBJ2-1, with 8 bases lining up with TRBD1. The CDR3 covers 15 residues. V gave up 6 bases and J gave up 12 bases; unmatched junction bases: 16. CDR1 and CDR2 (germline): MNHNY, SVGAGI (reference sequence). CDR3 loop: CASSPTQGAVYRQFF. The CDR3 nucleotides are TGTGCCAGCAGCCCCACCCAGGGGGCAGTGTATAGGCAGTTCTTC.

The J gene is TRBJ2-2, the V gene TRBV5-1; 9 bases are shared with TRBD1. The CDR3 contains 15 residues. Per the germline V gene, CDR1 is SGHRS and CDR2 is YFSETQ. Germline trimming cut 0 bases from V and 4 bases from J; bases unmatched to any gene: 1. The CDR3 coding sequence is TGCGCCAGCAGCTTGGGACAGGGGGTCACCGGGGAGCTGTTTTTT. Its protein product is CASSLGQGVTGELFF.

The chain couples TRBV7-9 to TRBJ2-7; 10 nucleotides line up with TRBD2. The CDR3 extends over 14 amino acids. CDR1 and CDR2 from the germline V gene are SEHNR and FQNEAQ (reference sequence). Trimming removed 1 base from V and 7 bases from J; junction bases left unmatched: 4. CDR3 residues: CASSLGGLAEEQYF. CDR3 DNA: TGTGCCAGCAGCTTAGGTGGACTAGCGGAAGAGCAGTACTTC. The variable domain in full, completed from reference TRBV7-9 and TRBJ2-7, reads DTGVSQNPRHKITKRGQNVTFRCDPISEHNRLYWYRQTLGQGPEFLTYFQNEAQLEKSRLLSDRFSAERPKGSFSTLEIQRTEQGDSAMYLCASSLGGLAEEQYFGPGTRLTVT.

This chain joins TRBV7-2 and TRBJ1-2, with a weak D call TRBD1 (5 bases). CDR1 is SGHTA, CDR2 FQGNSA, per germline. The CDR3 spans 15 residues. Trimming shortened V by 3 bases and J by 0 bases, and 11 bases separated the two germline ends. The CDR3, as DNA: TGTGCCAGCAGCTTCACGACAGTAGCTAACTATGGCTACACCTTC. The encoded protein is CASSFTTVANYGYTF. The variable domain in full, completed from reference TRBV7-2 and TRBJ1-2, reads GAGVSQSPSNKVTEKGKDVELRCDPISGHTALYWYRQSLGQGLEFLIYFQGNSAPDKSGLPSDRFSAERTGGSVSTLTIQRTQQEDSAVYLCASSFTTVANYGYTFGSGTRLTVV.

The chain combines TRBV6-5 with TRBJ2-5; weak D call: TRBD2 (6 bases). Per germline, CDR1 MNHEY and CDR2 SVGAGI. The CDR3 runs to 14 residues. The ends were cut back, 6 bases at V and 5 bases at J, with 16 bases in the middle. The CDR3 is CASRLTSTLETQYF. CDR3 nucleotide sequence: TGTGCCAGCAGGCTAACTAGCACGCTCGAGACCCAGTACTTC.

This chain joins TRBV30 and TRBJ1-1; D remains unclear. V gave up 3 bases and J gave up 2 bases, with 7 bases separating them. This CDR3 contains 12 residues. The V gene's germline CDR1 is GTSNPN and CDR2 SVGIG (reference sequence). CDR3 sequence: CAWSEKNTEAFF. The CDR3 DNA sequence: TGTGCCTGGAGCGAGAAAAACACTGAAGCTTTCTTT.

This clone was recorded only once. V and J are TRBV5-3 and TRBJ1-3, with D uncertain. TRBV5-3 is designated an ORF whose function remains uncertain. The ends were cut back, 1 base at V and 4 bases at J, with 12 bases in the middle. This CDR3 has 15 residues. This CDR3 reads CARSLRQLGGNTIYF. In nucleotides, the CDR3 is TGTGCCAGAAGCTTGCGACAACTCGGCGGAAACACCATATATTTT.

The rearrangement uses TRBV5-4 and TRBJ2-6; D possibly corresponds to TRBD1 (5 bases). Trimming removed 3 bases from V and 0 bases from J, with 7 bases in between. The CDR3 consists of 15 residues. Germline V gives CDR1 SGHNT, CDR2 YYREEE (reference sequence). The CDR3 loop reads CASSYDSSGANVLTF. The CDR3 nucleotides are TGTGCCAGCAGCTACGACAGCTCTGGGGCCAACGTCCTGACTTTC.

The chain combines TRBV5-1 with TRBJ1-1; 8 bases map to TRBD1. V shed 4 bases and J 6 bases; nucleotides not matched to a gene: 5. The CDR3 covers 13 residues. The germline gives CDR1 SGHRS, CDR2 YFSETQ. The CDR3 loop reads CASSLQTGAEAFF. For the CDR3, the DNA is TGCGCCAGCAGCCTACAGACAGGGGCTGAAGCTTTCTTT. Together with reference TRBV5-1 and TRBJ1-1, the CDR3 gives the full variable domain: KAGVTQTPRYLIKTRGQQVTLSCSPISGHRSVSWYQQTPGQGLQFLFEYFSETQRNKGNFPGRFSGRQFSNSRSEMNVSTLELGDSALYLCASSLQTGAEAFFGQGTRLTVV.

The chain uses TRBV3-1 (or the pseudogene TRBV3-2) and TRBJ1-1, with 7 bases that match TRBD1. The CDR3 runs 13 residues. Per the germline V gene, CDR1 is LGHDT and CDR2 is YNNKEL (reference sequence). V lost 11 bases to trimming and J lost 1 base; unmatched junction nucleotides: 7. The CDR3 loop reads CAAIGTANTEAFF. The DNA of the CDR3 is TGTGCCGCCATCGGGACAGCGAACACTGAAGCTTTCTTT.

The DNA for the CDR3 is TGTGCCAGCAGCTTCCAGGAGAACACTGAAGCTTTCTTT. This gives the protein CASSFQENTEAFF. The chain links TRBV5-4 to TRBJ1-1, with D uncertain. Trimming removed 2 bases at V and 1 base at J, with 6 bases between. Germline V lookup: CDR1 SGHNT, CDR2 YYREEE (reference sequence). The CDR3 has 13 residues. Using reference TRBV5-4 and TRBJ1-1 for the parts outside the CDR3, the full variable domain is ETGVTQSPTHLIKTRGQQVTLRCSSQSGHNTVSWYQQALGQGPQFIFQYYREEENGRGNFPPRFSGLQFPNYSSELNVNALELDDSALYLCASSFQENTEAFFGQGTRLTVV.

This clone came up once. The rearrangement joins TRBV5-1 to TRBJ1-1, with TRBD1 identical over 11 bases. Germline V gives CDR1 SGHRS, CDR2 YFSETQ. V lost 1 base to trimming and J lost 4 bases; unmatched junction nucleotides: 12. This CDR3 contains 18 residues. The CDR3 protein is CASSLPLGQGAPGTEAFF. The CDR3 nucleotides are TGCGCCAGCAGCTTGCCCCTAGGACAGGGGGCTCCGGGCACTGAAGCTTTCTTT. The whole variable domain, remainder taken from reference TRBV5-1 and TRBJ1-1, is KAGVTQTPRYLIKTRGQQVTLSCSPISGHRSVSWYQQTPGQGLQFLFEYFSETQRNKGNFPGRFSGRQFSNSRSEMNVSTLELGDSALYLCASSLPLGQGAPGTEAFFGQGTRLTVV.

This chain connects TRBV5-1 to TRBJ2-2; 7 nucleotides align to TRBD2. Germline CDR1 SGHRS, CDR2 YFSETQ. The CDR3 is 15 residues long. V lost 1 base, J lost 5 bases, and 5 bases stayed unmatched. CDR3 coding DNA: TGCGCCAGCAGCTTGTCGGGAGGAGAAACCGGGGAGCTGTTTTTT. Translated, it gives CASSLSGGETGELFF.

V gene TRBV5-1 combines with J gene TRBJ2-7, with 7 bases identical to TRBD1. There are 15 residues in the CDR3. V gave up 3 bases and J gave up 1 base; unmatched junction bases: 7. CDR1 is SGHRS and CDR2 is YFSETQ in the germline V gene. The CDR3 nucleotides are TGCGCCAGCAGCTCAGATCGGACAGGATCCTACGAGCAGTACTTC. It yields the protein CASSSDRTGSYEQYF. Filled out from reference TRBV5-1 and TRBJ2-7, the complete variable domain reads KAGVTQTPRYLIKTRGQQVTLSCSPISGHRSVSWYQQTPGQGLQFLFEYFSETQRNKGNFPGRFSGRQFSNSRSEMNVSTLELGDSALYLCASSSDRTGSYEQYFGPGTRLTVT.

Only a few counts were recorded for this clone. This chain connects TRBV19 to TRBJ2-1; 8 nucleotides agree with TRBD2. CDR1 and CDR2 from the germline V gene are LNHDA and SQIVND (reference sequence). The CDR3 spans 14 residues. V trimming: 4 bases; J trimming: 10 bases; junction bases outside the gene matches: 9. CDR3 loop: CASSNTGGPEEQFF. In DNA, the CDR3 is TGTGCCAGTAGTAACACGGGAGGGCCTGAAGAGCAGTTCTTC.

This clone was seen only once. The gene calls are TRBV7-9 and TRBJ1-2; 8 positions agree with TRBD1. V shed 5 bases and J 6 bases; nucleotides not matched to a gene: 8. From germline, CDR1 is SEHNR and CDR2 FQNEAQ (reference sequence). This CDR3 is 14 amino acids long. CDR3 amino acids: CASSPTGDWDGYTF. The DNA for the CDR3 is TGTGCCAGCAGCCCGACAGGGGATTGGGATGGCTACACCTTC.

This chain connects TRBV28 to TRBJ1-2; D gene unclear. The V gene lost 3 bases and the J gene lost 8 bases, with 10 bases spanning the gap. The CDR3 covers 12 residues. Germline V gene data show CDR1 as MDHEN and CDR2 as SYDVKM. The CDR3 loop reads CASSFGQPGYTF. DNA of the CDR3: TGTGCCAGCAGTTTTGGGCAGCCCGGCTACACCTTC.

This chain uses TRBV7-2 with TRBJ1-6; no clear D. This CDR3 comprises 13 residues. Trimming removed 5 bases at V and 11 bases at J, with 13 bases between. Per the germline V gene, CDR1 is SGHTA and CDR2 is FQGNSA. CDR3 residues: CASSLDLATPLHF. The CDR3 nucleotides read TGTGCCAGCAGCCTGGACTTGGCTACACCCCTCCACTTT. Together with reference TRBV7-2 and TRBJ1-6, the CDR3 gives the full variable domain: GAGVSQSPSNKVTEKGKDVELRCDPISGHTALYWYRQSLGQGLEFLIYFQGNSAPDKSGLPSDRFSAERTGGSVSTLTIQRTQQEDSAVYLCASSLDLATPLHFGNGTRLTVT.

The chain recombines TRBV20-1 with TRBJ1-6; 10 nucleotides match TRBD1. The CDR3 runs 14 residues. J gave up 9 bases and V 3 bases, and 5 bases lay outside the gene matches. Germline V gene lookup returns CDR1 DFQATT and CDR2 SNEGSKA (reference sequence). CDR3 sequence (DNA): TGCAGTGCTAGTACGGACAGGGGGAGTTCACCCCTCCACTTT. This sequence encodes CSASTDRGSSPLHF.

The chain employs TRBV19 and TRBJ1-5; TRBD1 might be the D (5 bases). The CDR3 is 14 amino acids. Trimming took 6 bases from V and 3 from J, leaving 12 bases between them. Germline V gene lookup returns CDR1 LNHDA and CDR2 SQIVND (reference sequence). CDR3 protein: CASSRRGVNQPQHF. CDR3 bases: TGTGCCAGTAGCCGCCGGGGGGTCAATCAGCCCCAGCATTTT.